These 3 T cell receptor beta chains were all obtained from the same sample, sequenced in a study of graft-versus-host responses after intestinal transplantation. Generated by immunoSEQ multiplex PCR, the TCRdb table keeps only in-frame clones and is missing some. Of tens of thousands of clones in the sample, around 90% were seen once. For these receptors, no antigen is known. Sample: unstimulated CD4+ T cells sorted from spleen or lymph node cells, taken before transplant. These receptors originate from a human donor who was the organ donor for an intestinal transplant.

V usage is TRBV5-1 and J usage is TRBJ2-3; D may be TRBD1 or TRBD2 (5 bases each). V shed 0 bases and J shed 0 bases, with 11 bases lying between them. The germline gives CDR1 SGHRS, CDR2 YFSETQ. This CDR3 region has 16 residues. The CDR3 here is CASSLGGGTSTDTQYF. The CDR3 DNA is TGCGCCAGCAGCTTGGGTGGGGGAACTAGCACAGATACGCAGTATTTT.

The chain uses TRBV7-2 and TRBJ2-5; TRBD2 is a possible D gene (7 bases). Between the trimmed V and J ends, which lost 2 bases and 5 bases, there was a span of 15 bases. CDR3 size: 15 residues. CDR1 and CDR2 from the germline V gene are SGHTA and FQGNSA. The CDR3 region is CASSLFRGAGETQYF. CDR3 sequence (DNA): TGTGCCAGCAGCTTATTTCGGGGGGCGGGTGAGACCCAGTACTTC.

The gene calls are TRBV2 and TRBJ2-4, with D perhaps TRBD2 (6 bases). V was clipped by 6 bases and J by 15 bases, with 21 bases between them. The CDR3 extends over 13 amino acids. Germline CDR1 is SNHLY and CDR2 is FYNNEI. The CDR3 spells CASSGLAGWPLYF. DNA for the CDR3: TGTGCCAGCAGCGGACTGGCGGGGTGGCCCCTGTACTTC. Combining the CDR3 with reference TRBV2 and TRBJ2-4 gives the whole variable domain EPEVTQTPSHQVTQMGQEVILRCVPISNHLYFYWYRQILGQKVEFLVSFYNNEISEKSEIFDDQFSVERPDGSNFTLKIRSTKLEDSAMYFCASSGLAGWPLYFGAGTRLSVL.